This T cell receptor (beta chain) was recorded in a study of Graves' ophthalmopathy and Graves' hyperthyroidism. Many counts were recorded for this clonotype. CDR3 size: 15 residues. Germline CDR1 MNHEY, CDR2 SMNVEV (reference sequence). V shed 3 bases and J shed 0 bases, with 11 bases lying between them. RNA transcripts served as template for amplifying TCR beta CDR3 sequences. RT-PCR was first run with HTBI primers, then multiplex PCR in a second round. In TCRdb, the multiplex PCR reads were re-called with MiXCR into one record per CDR3 protein. The table includes hundreds of thousands of distinct CDR3 sequences, roughly 21% detected once.

Sequenced sample: peripheral blood. This sequence originates from a woman aged 18-30 years with stable Graves' hyperthyroidism. The rearrangement links TRBV27 to TRBJ1-1; D uncertain. For the CDR3, the DNA is TGTGCCAGCAGTTTTAGGACCGACTTGAACACTGAAGCTTTCTTT. Translated: CASSFRTDLNTEAFF.